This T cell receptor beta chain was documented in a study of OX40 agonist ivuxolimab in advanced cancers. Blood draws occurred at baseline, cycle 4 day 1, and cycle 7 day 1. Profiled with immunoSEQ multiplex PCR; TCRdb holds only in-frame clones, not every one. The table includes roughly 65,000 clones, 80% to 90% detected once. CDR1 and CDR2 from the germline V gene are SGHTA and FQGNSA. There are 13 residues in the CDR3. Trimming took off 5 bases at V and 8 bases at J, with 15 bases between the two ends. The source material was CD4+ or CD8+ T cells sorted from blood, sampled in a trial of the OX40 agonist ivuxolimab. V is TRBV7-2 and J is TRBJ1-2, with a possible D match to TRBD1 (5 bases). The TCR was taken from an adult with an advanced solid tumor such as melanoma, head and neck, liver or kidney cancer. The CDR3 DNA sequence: TGTGCCAGCAGCCAAGATTTGGGGCACGGCTACACCTTC. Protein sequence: CASSQDLGHGYTF.